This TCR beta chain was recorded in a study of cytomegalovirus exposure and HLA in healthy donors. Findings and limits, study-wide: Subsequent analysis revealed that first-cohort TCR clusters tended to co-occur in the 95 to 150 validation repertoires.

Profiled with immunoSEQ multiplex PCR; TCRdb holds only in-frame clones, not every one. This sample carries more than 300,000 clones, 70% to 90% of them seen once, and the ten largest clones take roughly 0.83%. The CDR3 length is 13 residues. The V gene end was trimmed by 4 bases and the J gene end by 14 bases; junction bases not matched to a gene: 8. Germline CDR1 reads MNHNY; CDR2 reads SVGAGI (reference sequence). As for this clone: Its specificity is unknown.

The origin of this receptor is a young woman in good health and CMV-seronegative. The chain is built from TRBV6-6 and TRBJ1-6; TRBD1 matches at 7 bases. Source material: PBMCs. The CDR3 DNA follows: TGTGCCAGCAGTTCCTACAGGGGAGCGACCCTCCACTTT. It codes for CASSSYRGATLHF.